What follows are 31 T cell receptor beta chains derived from one specimen sequenced in a study of blood T cell repertoires in COVID-19. Using immunoSEQ multiplex PCR, the repertoire was profiled, and TCRdb retains in-frame clones only, with some absent. The sample has about 59,000 clones, over 75% seen once. Sequencing input: peripheral blood. Receptor source: a human donor in a cohort sampled during active COVID-19.

This clone was detected a few times. V usage is TRBV7-2 and J usage is TRBJ2-3; D uncertain. Deletions cut 3 bases from V and 3 bases from J, with 7 bases between. CDR3 length: 13 amino acids. CDR1 SGHTA and CDR2 FQGNSA come from the germline V gene. The CDR3 coding sequence is TGTGCCAGCAGCTTTTCCCGGACAGATACGCAGTATTTT. This sequence encodes CASSFSRTDTQYF.

The rearrangement links TRBV6-5 to TRBJ2-3; no firm D call. The CDR3 totals 14 residues. V shed 0 bases and J shed 5 bases, with 9 bases lying between them. The germline V gene has CDR1 MNHEY and CDR2 SVGAGI. The DNA for the CDR3 is TGTGCCAGCAGTTACTCGAGGCTAGGAGATACGCAGTATTTT. Translation gives CASSYSRLGDTQYF.

J is TRBJ2-7 and V is TRBV7-2; possible D gene TRBD1, 6 bases. The CDR3 sequence is 15 residues long. The V end was cut by 1 base, the J end by 2 bases, with 12 bases between. CDR1 and CDR2 from the germline V gene are SGHTA and FQGNSA. CDR3 bases: TGTGCCAGCAGCTTAGGGATTGGACAGCCCTACGAGCAGTACTTC. As protein: CASSLGIGQPYEQYF. The whole variable domain, filled in from reference TRBV7-2 and TRBJ2-7, reads GAGVSQSPSNKVTEKGKDVELRCDPISGHTALYWYRQSLGQGLEFLIYFQGNSAPDKSGLPSDRFSAERTGGSVSTLTIQRTQQEDSAVYLCASSLGIGQPYEQYFGPGTRLTVT.

The CDR3 region is CASSVVATTYNEQFF. CDR3 DNA sequence: TGTGCCAGCAGCGTAGTAGCGACCACCTACAATGAGCAGTTCTTC. The chain combines TRBV9 with TRBJ2-1, with a tentative D call TRBD2 (5 bases). The CDR3 runs 15 residues. The germline V gene has CDR1 SGDLS and CDR2 YYNGEE. The ends were cut back, 0 bases at V and 2 bases at J, with 9 bases in the middle.

The genes are TRBV5-4 and TRBJ2-4; 7 bases align to TRBD2. This CDR3 region has 14 residues. Trimming removed 3 bases from V and 5 bases from J; junction bases left unmatched: 5. Germline V gene lookup returns CDR1 SGHNT and CDR2 YYREEE (reference sequence). CDR3 sequence: CASSSGLAENIQYF. CDR3 nucleotide sequence: TGTGCCAGCAGCTCGGGGCTAGCGGAAAACATTCAGTACTTC. Supplemented by reference TRBV5-4 and TRBJ2-4, the full variable domain reads ETGVTQSPTHLIKTRGQQVTLRCSSQSGHNTVSWYQQALGQGPQFIFQYYREEENGRGNFPPRFSGLQFPNYSSELNVNALELDDSALYLCASSSGLAENIQYFGAGTRLSVL.

This rearrangement joins TRBV28 to TRBJ1-1, with a tentative D call TRBD1 (6 bases). Trimming cost V 2 bases and J 0 bases, with 10 bases left between them. This CDR3 comprises 15 residues. Germline loops: CDR1 MDHEN, CDR2 SYDVKM. The CDR3 bases are TGTGCCAGCAGTTTAACAGGGCCGTTGAACACTGAAGCTTTCTTT. The encoded protein is CASSLTGPLNTEAFF.

V gene TRBV30 combines with J gene TRBJ2-7, with a possible D match to TRBD1 (6 bases). CDR1 is GTSNPN, CDR2 SVGIG, per germline (reference sequence). The CDR3 length is 10 residues. Trimming took 5 bases from V and 6 from J, leaving 8 bases between them. The CDR3 nucleotides read TGTGCCTGGCACAGGGTCGAGCAGTACTTC. It encodes CAWHRVEQYF.

This rearrangement joins TRBV2 to TRBJ1-2; D may be TRBD1 (5 bases). V lost 6 bases and J 1 base, leaving 6 bases between the germline ends. The germline V gene has CDR1 SNHLY and CDR2 FYNNEI. This CDR3 is 12 amino acids long. Written as DNA, the CDR3 is TGTGCCAGCAGCAGGGTTAACTATGGCTACACCTTC. Protein: CASSRVNYGYTF. Drawing the rest from reference TRBV2 and TRBJ1-2, the complete variable domain is EPEVTQTPSHQVTQMGQEVILRCVPISNHLYFYWYRQILGQKVEFLVSFYNNEISEKSEIFDDQFSVERPDGSNFTLKIRSTKLEDSAMYFCASSRVNYGYTFGSGTRLTVV.

The chain couples TRBV19 to TRBJ2-3, with 9 bases identical to TRBD2. The junction had 4 bases not matched to a gene; V was cut back by 6 bases and J by 0 bases. The germline V gene has CDR1 LNHDA and CDR2 SQIVND (reference sequence). CDR3 length: 15 amino acids. The CDR3 bases are TGTGCCAGTAGACGGACTAGCGTGAGCACAGATACGCAGTATTTT. Translating it yields CASRRTSVSTDTQYF.

The CDR3 here is CASSNPSGSLGGNIQYF. CDR3 in DNA: TGTGCCAGCAGCAACCCTAGCGGGAGCTTGGGTGGGAACATTCAGTACTTC. The chain combines TRBV11-2 with TRBJ2-4; 10 bases line up with TRBD2. The CDR3 covers 17 residues. From germline, CDR1 is SGHAT and CDR2 FQNNGV. Losses at the gene ends were 5 bases for V and 7 bases for J; bases not matched to a gene: 14.

The V call is TRBV11-2, the J call TRBJ1-6, with a weak D call TRBD1 (6 bases). This CDR3 is built from 15 residues. V lost 2 bases and J 6 bases, leaving 11 bases between the germline ends. In germline, CDR1 is SGHAT, CDR2 FQNNGV. The chain's CDR3 is CASSLTDSINSPLHF. As DNA, the CDR3 is TGTGCCAGCAGCTTAACGGACAGTATTAATTCACCCCTCCACTTT.

This rearrangement joins TRBV28 to TRBJ2-2; 7 nucleotides match TRBD1. This CDR3 contains 15 residues. Germline CDR1 is MDHEN and CDR2 is SYDVKM. The ends lost 6 bases at V and 5 bases at J; junction bases unmatched: 9. The CDR3 here is CASRYDRVGTGELFF. The DNA for the CDR3 is TGTGCCAGCAGATACGACAGGGTCGGTACCGGGGAGCTGTTTTTT. The complete variable domain, with remaining parts taken from reference TRBV28 and TRBJ2-2, reads DVKVTQSSRYLVKRTGEKVFLECVQDMDHENMFWYRQDPGLGLRLIYFSYDVKMKEKGDIPEGYSVSREKKERFSLILESASTNQTSMYLCASRYDRVGTGELFFGEGSRLTVL.

The J gene is TRBJ2-5, the V gene TRBV6-6; 7 positions agree with TRBD1. Germline loops: CDR1 MNHNY, CDR2 SVGAGI (reference sequence). The V gene end was trimmed by 5 bases and the J gene end by 5 bases; junction bases not matched to a gene: 8. There are 14 residues in the CDR3. The CDR3 is CASSPTGDGETQYF. CDR3 DNA sequence: TGTGCCAGCAGTCCTACAGGGGATGGGGAGACCCAGTACTTC.

Only a few counts were recorded for this clone. The chain joins TRBV14 to TRBJ2-7, with TRBD1 matching over 9 bases. CDR1 is SGHDN and CDR2 is FVKESK in the germline V gene. V lost 1 base and J lost 1; bases outside the gene matches: 17. CDR3 length: 20 residues. In DNA, the CDR3 is TGTGCCAGCAGCCAAGGCTTGCCCCGGGACAGGGTGACGAGATCCTACGAGCAGTACTTC. Its translation: CASSQGLPRDRVTRSYEQYF. Looking up the rest from reference TRBV14 and TRBJ2-7 gives the full variable domain: EAGVTQFPSHSVIEKGQTVTLRCDPISGHDNLYWYRRVMGKEIKFLLHFVKESKQDESGMPNNRFLAERTGGTYSTLKVQPAELEDSGVYFCASSQGLPRDRVTRSYEQYFGPGTRLTVT.

The chain links TRBV9 to TRBJ1-3; 7 bases are a match to TRBD1. Germline V CDR1 and CDR2: SGDLS, YYNGEE. CDR3 length: 16 residues. Trimming removed 5 bases from V and 0 bases from J; junction bases left unmatched: 8. The CDR3 DNA is TGTGCCAGCAGATCCGAAACAGGGGTCTCTGGAAACACCATATATTTT. Its translation: CASRSETGVSGNTIYF.

The V and J genes are TRBV24-1 and TRBJ1-2; D is unresolved. The CDR3 extends over 14 amino acids. Trimming pared 9 bases from V and 2 bases from J, leaving 15 bases between. Germline V gene lookup returns CDR1 KGHDR and CDR2 SFDVKD. CDR3 sequence reads: CATSEVGLNYGYTF. CDR3 in DNA: TGTGCCACCTCAGAAGTGGGCTTAAACTATGGCTACACCTTC.

The chain is built from TRBV30 and TRBJ2-1; D perhaps matches TRBD1 (5 bases). The germline gives CDR1 GTSNPN, CDR2 SVGIG (reference sequence). The CDR3 has 13 amino acids. The V end was cut by 3 bases, the J end by 6 bases, with 12 bases between. CDR3 DNA sequence: TGTGCCTGGAGCGAAGACAGACCCAATGAGCAGTTCTTC. Protein product: CAWSEDRPNEQFF.

DNA of the CDR3: TGTGCCAGCACTAGCGGGACCACTAACACCGGGGAGCTGTTTTTT. It specifies CASTSGTTNTGELFF. The rearrangement uses TRBV2 and TRBJ2-2, with TRBD2 identical over 9 bases. This CDR3 is built from 15 residues. V trimming: 7 bases; J trimming: 2 bases; junction bases outside the gene matches: 5. In germline, CDR1 is SNHLY, CDR2 FYNNEI.

This sequence joins TRBV7-6 and TRBJ2-5; 8 bases are a match to TRBD2. V lost 5 bases and J lost 5; bases outside the gene matches: 10. CDR1 is SGHVS, CDR2 FNYEAQ, per germline. The CDR3 consists of 15 residues. The CDR3 protein is CASSLLRGGVETQYF. The CDR3 DNA sequence: TGTGCCAGCAGCCTTCTTCGGGGGGGCGTGGAGACCCAGTACTTC. The whole variable domain, filled in from reference TRBV7-6 and TRBJ2-5, reads GAGVSQSPRYKVTKRGQDVALRCDPISGHVSLYWYRQALGQGPEFLTYFNYEAQQDKSGLPNDRFSAERPEGSISTLTIQRTEQRDSAMYRCASSLLRGGVETQYFGPGTRLLVL.

J is TRBJ1-2 and V is TRBV6-5; TRBD1 agrees at 7 bases. Germline CDR1 and CDR2: MNHEY and SVGAGI. The CDR3 contains 13 residues. V shed 6 bases and J 4 bases; nucleotides not matched to a gene: 5. This CDR3 reads CASSVGTAYGYTF. CDR3 coding DNA: TGTGCCAGCAGCGTCGGGACAGCCTATGGCTACACCTTC.

V usage is TRBV25-1 and J usage is TRBJ1-1; TRBD1 matches 9 bases. The germline gives CDR1 MGHDK, CDR2 SYGVNS. V lost 5 bases to trimming and J lost 5 bases; unmatched junction nucleotides: 15. This CDR3 contains 17 residues. CDR3 coding DNA: TGTGCCAGCAGTTCTCTAAACCCGACAGGGGGTAGGACTGAAGCTTTCTTT. Translating it yields CASSSLNPTGGRTEAFF.

The gene calls are TRBV5-1 and TRBJ2-1, with 11 bases aligning to TRBD2. After removal of 4 bases from V and 5 bases from J, the junction contained 5 bases not matched to a gene. The length of the CDR3 is 15 residues. Per the germline V gene, CDR1 is SGHRS and CDR2 is YFSETQ. The CDR3 loop reads CASSDPGLADNEQFF. As DNA, the CDR3 is TGCGCCAGCAGCGATCCGGGACTAGCGGACAATGAGCAGTTCTTC.

V usage is TRBV5-1 and J usage is TRBJ2-5; a possible D gene is TRBD2 (7 bases). Trimming shortened V by 4 bases and J by 9 bases, and 22 bases separated the two germline ends. The germline V gene encodes CDR1 SGHRS and CDR2 YFSETQ. This CDR3 region has 15 residues. In DNA, the CDR3 is TGCGCCAGCAGCGAAGGGACTACCCTCAAGGGGGCCCAGTACTTC. Its protein is CASSEGTTLKGAQYF.

Only one count was recorded for this clone. This chain uses TRBV29-1 with TRBJ2-2; 8 bases match TRBD1. Germline CDR1 SQVTM, CDR2 ANQGSEA. This CDR3 has 13 amino acids. Unmatched junction bases numbered 7, after V lost 7 bases and J lost 6 bases. The CDR3 reads CSATSGGAGELFF. The DNA for the CDR3 is TGCAGCGCCACATCAGGGGGCGCCGGGGAGCTGTTTTTT.

The chain joins TRBV5-6 to TRBJ2-3, with D possibly matching TRBD1 (5 bases). In germline, CDR1 is SGHDT, CDR2 YYEEEE. V shed 1 base and J shed 4 bases, with 7 bases lying between them. CDR3 length: 13 residues. CDR3 amino acids: CASSLQGPDTQYF. In DNA form, the CDR3 reads TGTGCCAGCAGCTTGCAGGGTCCAGATACGCAGTATTTT.

V gene TRBV2 combines with J gene TRBJ2-3, with 12 bases fitting TRBD2. The CDR3 has 15 amino acids. The J segment lost 4 bases and the V segment lost 4 bases, leaving 3 bases of the junction unmatched. Germline V gives CDR1 SNHLY, CDR2 FYNNEI. CDR3 sequence reads: CASSATSGSSDTQYF. The CDR3 DNA sequence: TGTGCCAGCAGTGCGACTAGCGGGAGCTCAGATACGCAGTATTTT.

J is TRBJ2-7 and V is TRBV3-1 (or the pseudogene TRBV3-2); TRBD2 is a possible D gene (7 bases). Germline loops: CDR1 LGHDT, CDR2 YNNKEL (reference sequence). The CDR3 has 16 amino acids. V lost 0 bases and J lost 5, with 17 bases in between. The DNA of the CDR3 is TGTGCCAGCAGCCAAGAGACGGTGATAGGGGGGGACGAGCAGTACTTC. Amino acids: CASSQETVIGGDEQYF.

This chain uses TRBV7-2 with TRBJ1-5; a possible D gene is TRBD1 (5 bases). Germline V CDR1 and CDR2: SGHTA, FQGNSA. This CDR3 is built from 15 residues. Trimming removed 2 bases from V and 6 bases from J, with 14 bases in between. CDR3 in amino acids: CASSLQGGKGQPQHF. The DNA for the CDR3 is TGTGCCAGCAGCTTACAGGGAGGAAAGGGTCAGCCCCAGCATTTT.

This clone was detected only once. The chain recombines TRBV6-1 with TRBJ1-5; 10 bases fit TRBD1. The CDR3 length is 18 residues. The junction had 9 bases not matched to a gene; V was cut back by 3 bases and J by 1 base. Germline lookup yields CDR1 MNHNS and CDR2 SASEGT. The CDR3 sequence is CASSESGTGVASNQPQHF. The CDR3 bases are TGTGCCAGCAGTGAGTCCGGGACAGGGGTGGCCAGCAATCAGCCCCAGCATTTT.

The chain employs TRBV7-3 and TRBJ2-1; no firm D call. The CDR3 has 12 residues. V lost 1 base and J lost 9, with 7 bases in between. Germline V gives CDR1 SGHTA, CDR2 FQGTGA. The CDR3 protein is CASSLRVGEQFF. In DNA form, the CDR3 reads TGTGCCAGCAGCTTAAGAGTCGGTGAGCAGTTCTTC.

The chain couples TRBV30 to TRBJ1-1, with 7 positions matching TRBD1. Germline V CDR1 and CDR2: GTSNPN, SVGIG (reference sequence). Unmatched junction bases numbered 8, after V lost 0 bases and J lost 10 bases. The CDR3 extends over 13 amino acids. The CDR3 is CAWSVVKGAGAFF. DNA for the CDR3: TGTGCCTGGAGTGTAGTGAAGGGGGCGGGAGCTTTCTTT.